This T cell receptor (beta chain) was captured in a study of monozygotic twins with inflammatory bowel disease (dated by TCRdb to between 2017 and 2020). In the study overall: In total, 28 monozygotic twin pairs made up the full study: 19 Danish pairs, all IBD-discordant, plus nine German pairs, of which four were IBD-concordant and five were IBD-discordant. Within discordant pairs, disease-associated traits were sought mainly by comparing IBD patients with their genetically identical healthy co-twins. Each individual had, on average, about 151 000 unique TCRalpha sequences and 181 000 unique TCRbeta sequences available for analysis. Study-wide conclusions, independent of this receptor: Measured by the inverse Simpson index, TCRbeta repertoire diversity was lower in IBD patients than in their healthy co-twins. Fewer clonotypes were shared with other individuals by IBD patients than by healthy twins, most markedly in patients showing signs of disease activity. Repertoire similarity did not differ between concordant and discordant twins, which could be due to limited statistical power. Because patients were on differing immunosuppressive treatments, the repertoires may have picked up extra background noise and inter-individual variability. Different T cell subtypes could not be distinguished in the analysis. No single strong signal or clonotype linked to IBD turned up in the results, so the idea that one exists was not supported.

A note on this clonotype: Its recognized antigen is unknown.

The CDR1 and CDR2 encoded by the germline V gene are SGHVS and FNYEAQ. Inclusive of the bounding cysteine and phenylalanine, the CDR3 is 17 residues long. The DNA is unrecorded. From each donor, a roughly 2.6 ml peripheral blood sample was collected into PAXgene tubes and stored at -80 degrees C. Without T cell sorting, total RNA was isolated from whole blood using the PAXgene blood miRNA kit on an automated QIAcube. Peripheral blood from monozygotic twin pairs who were concordant or discordant for inflammatory bowel disease underwent deep TCRalpha and TCRbeta repertoire profiling using unique molecular barcoding. Smoking habits were recorded for all twin pairs, and individuals were classified as current, former or never smokers. The library was produced with 5' RACE. The input for every TCR library was roughly 3.5 ug of total RNA. For each sample, cDNA was synthesized in eight separate reactions using SMARTScribe reverse transcriptase. During cDNA synthesis, template switching introduced unique molecular identifiers that contained a 6-nucleotide sample barcode. Amplification of TCRalpha and TCRbeta cDNA involved two nested PCRs of roughly 17 and 9 cycles, and each PCR was followed by bead purification. Before amplification, the cDNA was treated with uracil DNA-glycosylase and purified using the QIAquick PCR purification kit. The second PCR was the step at which Illumina TruSeq-compatible adapters and sample-specific barcodes were added. Library quality and concentration were checked on TapeStation and Qubit, and libraries were pooled at around 5.3 ng each. Pooled libraries were sequenced on an Illumina HiSeq2500 single-index Rapid Run with 2 x 100 bp reads and custom sequencing primers. Regarding the original processing steps: UMI-based consensus assembly with MiGEC version 1.2.6 was used to correct PCR and sequencing errors. MiXCR version 2.1.1 handled V(D)J alignment, clonotype assembly and CDR3 extraction. To normalise gene usage, clonotype sharing and MAIT/NKT TCR abundance, the analysis used the top 1000, 10 000 and 20 000 clonotypes per sample. Diversity was computed as the inverse Simpson index with the vegan R package after downsampling to 27 000 UMIs. Paired Mann-Whitney U tests on discordant twin pairs were used, with Benjamini-Hochberg multiple-testing correction. The reads underwent TCRdb reprocessing, giving one record for each CDR3 protein sequence and no DNA. The V and J calls here are based on TCRdb, not the publication. The sample's table covers approximately 400,000 distinct CDR3 sequences. About 2.3% of the sample is in the top ten clones.

Sequencing used blood. The chain uses TRBV7-6 and TRBJ2-3; checking the TCRdb D call of TRBD1 is not possible without DNA. This clonotype originated in a human donor with ulcerative colitis or Crohn's disease, or a healthy co-twin of an affected twin (not recorded which). For the CDR3, the sequence is CASSLARAGGLADTQYF.